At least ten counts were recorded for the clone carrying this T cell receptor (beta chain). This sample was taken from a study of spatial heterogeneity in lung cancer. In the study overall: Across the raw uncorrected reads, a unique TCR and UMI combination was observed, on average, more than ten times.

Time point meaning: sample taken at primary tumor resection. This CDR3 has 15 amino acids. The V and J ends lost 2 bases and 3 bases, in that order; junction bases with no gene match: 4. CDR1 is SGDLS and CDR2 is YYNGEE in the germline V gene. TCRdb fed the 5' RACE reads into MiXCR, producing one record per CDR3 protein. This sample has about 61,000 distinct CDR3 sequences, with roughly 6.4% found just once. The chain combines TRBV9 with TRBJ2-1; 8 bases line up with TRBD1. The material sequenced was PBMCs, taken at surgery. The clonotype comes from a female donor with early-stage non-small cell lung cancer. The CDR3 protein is CASSVGQGDYNEQFF. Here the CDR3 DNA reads TGTGCCAGCAGCGTTGGACAGGGTGACTACAATGAGCAGTTCTTC.